This T cell receptor beta chain was profiled in a study of cytomegalovirus exposure and HLA in healthy donors. General study results and limits: Later analysis showed most CMV-associated TCR beta chains appearing HLA-restricted. Most sequenced TCRs were rare (though some public TCRs occurred in many donors). A missense variant in DCLRE1C was later tied to TCR beta V- and J-gene trimming. According to an earlier analysis, most TCR beta V segments yielded productive rearrangements about 90% or about 30% of the time.

PCR employed 60 Vbeta and 13 Jbeta primers. This table comes from immunoSEQ multiplex PCR, and its TCRdb copy is limited to in-frame clones, with some not included. Found here are approximately 190,000 clones, more than 75% of them singletons; the top ten hold less than 15%. This clone was picked up a small number of times. Its antigen is undetermined. Deletions cut 2 bases from V and 5 bases from J, with 10 bases between. Germline CDR1 SGDLS, CDR2 YYNGEE. This CDR3 spans 13 amino acids. This rearrangement joins TRBV9 to TRBJ1-1, with a possible D match to TRBD1 (5 bases). The sample comprised PBMCs. The receptor's source is a woman aged 25 to 45 in good health and CMV-seropositive. The CDR3 bases are TGTGCCAGCAGCGTGCAGGGTGGGACTGAAGCTTTCTTT. As protein: CASSVQGGTEAFF.